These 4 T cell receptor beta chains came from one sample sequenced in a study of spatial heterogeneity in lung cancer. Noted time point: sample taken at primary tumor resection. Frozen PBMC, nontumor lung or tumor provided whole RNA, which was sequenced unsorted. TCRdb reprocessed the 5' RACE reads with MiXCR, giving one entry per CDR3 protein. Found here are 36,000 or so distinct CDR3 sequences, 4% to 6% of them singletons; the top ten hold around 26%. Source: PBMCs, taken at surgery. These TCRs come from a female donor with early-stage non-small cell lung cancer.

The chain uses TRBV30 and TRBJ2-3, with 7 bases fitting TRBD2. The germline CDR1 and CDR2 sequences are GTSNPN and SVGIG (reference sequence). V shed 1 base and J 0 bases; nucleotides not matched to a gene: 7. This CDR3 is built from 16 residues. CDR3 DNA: TGTGCCTGGAGTGCCGGGGGGATATCTAGCACAGATACGCAGTATTTT. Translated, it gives CAWSAGGISSTDTQYF.

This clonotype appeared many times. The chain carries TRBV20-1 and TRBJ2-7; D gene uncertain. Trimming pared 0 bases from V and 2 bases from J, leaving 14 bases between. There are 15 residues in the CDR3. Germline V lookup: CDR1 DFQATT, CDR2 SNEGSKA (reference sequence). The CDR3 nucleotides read TGCAGTGCTAGAGATCCCTCTAACAGTCCCTACGAGCAGTACTTC. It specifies CSARDPSNSPYEQYF.

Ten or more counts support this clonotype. The CDR3 coding sequence is TGTGCCAGCAGTCCACTGGGAAGCGGGAGAAATAATGAGCAGTTCTTC. Translated: CASSPLGSGRNNEQFF. This chain connects TRBV27 to TRBJ2-1; 8 bases agree with TRBD2. Trimming at V came to 5 bases and at J to 7 bases, leaving 13 bases not matched to a gene. CDR1 MNHEY and CDR2 SMNVEV come from the germline V gene (reference sequence). The CDR3 is 16 residues long.

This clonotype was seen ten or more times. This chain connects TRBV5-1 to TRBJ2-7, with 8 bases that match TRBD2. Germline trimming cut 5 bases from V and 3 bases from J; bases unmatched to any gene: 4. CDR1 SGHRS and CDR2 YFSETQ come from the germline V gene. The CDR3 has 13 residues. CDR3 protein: CASSPTSGYEQYF. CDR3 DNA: TGCGCCAGCAGTCCAACTAGCGGCTACGAGCAGTACTTC.